Listed below are T cell receptor beta chains from one sample, sequenced in a study of shared clonotypes between healthy human individuals. Repertoires were generated with immunoSEQ multiplex PCR, while TCRdb's copy carries only in-frame clones and drops some. This sample has around 2.1 million clones, with around 95% found just once. The sample was naive CD4+ T cells sorted from blood. The receptors derive from a man younger than 30 in good health. The CDR3 runs from the conserved cysteine through the conserved F or W. Fields, in order: D gene, clone size, J gene, V gene, CDR3 protein, CDR3 DNA. A D gene is named only where the DNA matches it firmly. The size field is filled for only some rows; it gives once, few, many or a size class.

>.|.|TRBJ2-6|TRBV6-1
CASSEQGAGANVLTF
TGTGCCAGCAGTGAACAAGGGGCTGGGGCCAACGTCCTGACTTTC
>.|.|TRBJ2-1|TRBV5-1
CASSFALPNEQFF
TGCGCCAGCAGCTTCGCCCTCCCCAATGAGCAGTTCTTC
>TRBD1|.|TRBJ1-5|TRBV6-1
CASSEPDRGYQPQHF
TGTGCCAGCAGTGAACCGGACAGGGGCTATCAGCCCCAGCATTTT
>.|.|TRBJ1-6|TRBV6-1
CASSVLSYNSPLHF
TGTGCCAGCAGTGTGCTGTCCTATAATTCACCCCTCCACTTT
>TRBD1|.|TRBJ1-4|TRBV30
CAWSRTGVIEKLFF
TGTGCCTGGAGTAGGACAGGGGTGATTGAAAAACTGTTTTTT
>.|.|TRBJ1-6|TRBV28
CASSPGGAPYNSPLHF
TGTGCCAGCAGCCCTGGCGGGGCTCCCTATAATTCACCCCTCCACTTT
>TRBD2|.|TRBJ2-7|TRBV6-5
CASSRGTSGTHEQYF
TGTGCCAGCAGTCGCGGGACTAGCGGGACCCACGAGCAGTACTTC
>.|.|TRBJ2-3|TRBV6-6
CASGQRWADTQYF
TGTGCCAGCGGCCAGAGGTGGGCAGATACGCAGTATTTT
>TRBD1|.|TRBJ1-1|TRBV27
CASSSYFGTVAEAFF
TGTGCCAGCAGTTCCTATTTCGGGACAGTAGCTGAAGCTTTCTTT
>.|.|TRBJ1-2|TRBV19
CASTATQGANYGYTF
TGTGCCAGTACCGCGACCCAGGGAGCTAACTATGGCTACACCTTC
>.|.|TRBJ2-4|TRBV11-2
CASRTVAKNIQYF
TGTGCCAGCCGGACAGTAGCCAAAAACATTCAGTACTTC
>.|.|TRBJ1-1|TRBV29-1
CSVWPNTEAFF
TGCAGCGTTTGGCCGAACACTGAAGCTTTCTTT
>.|.|TRBJ1-2|TRBV4-1
CASSQEDRSVGGYTF
TGCGCCAGCAGCCAAGAAGATCGTTCAGTTGGGGGCTACACCTTC
>.|.|TRBJ1-5|TRBV5-6
CASSYLTQPQHF
TGTGCCAGCAGCTATTTGACACAGCCCCAGCATTTT
>.|once|TRBJ2-7|TRBV7-9
CASSLSWIGEQYF
TGTGCCAGCAGCTTAAGCTGGATAGGCGAGCAGTACTTC
>TRBD1|few|TRBJ1-3|TRBV18
CASSPTTGDISGNTIYF
TGTGCCAGCTCACCTACGACAGGGGACATCTCTGGAAACACCATATATTTT
>TRBD1|.|TRBJ1-2|TRBV5-4
CASSAQQGANYGYTF
TGTGCCAGCAGCGCCCAACAGGGGGCTAACTATGGCTACACCTTC
>.|.|TRBJ2-3|TRBV6-1
CASSDRGSPDTQYF
TGTGCCAGCAGTGACAGGGGCAGCCCAGATACGCAGTATTTT
>.|.|TRBJ1-4|TRBV9
CASSAGLKEYEKLFF
TGTGCCAGCAGCGCCGGTCTCAAGGAGTATGAAAAACTGTTTTTT
>.|.|TRBJ2-7|TRBV27
CASSLDGTLTYEQYF
TGTGCCAGCAGCCTGGACGGGACACTAACCTACGAGCAGTACTTC
>TRBD1|.|TRBJ1-4|TRBV18
CASSPSGTGSNEKLFF
TGTGCCAGCTCACCTTCCGGGACAGGGTCCAATGAAAAACTGTTTTTT
>.|.|TRBJ1-2|TRBV9
CASSHDSNYGYTF
TGTGCCAGCAGCCACGACAGTAACTATGGCTACACCTTC
>.|.|TRBJ2-3|TRBV6-6
CASIATDTQYF
TGTGCCAGCATAGCTACAGATACGCAGTATTTT
>.|.|TRBJ1-2|TRBV27
CASRHPADYGYTF
TGTGCCAGCAGACACCCGGCGGACTATGGCTACACCTTC
>TRBD1|.|TRBJ2-7|TRBV13
CASSTGTASRGSEQYF
TGTGCCAGCAGCACTGGAACAGCCTCCAGGGGGTCCGAGCAGTACTTC
>.|.|TRBJ1-1|TRBV6-5
CASSSTNTEAFF
TGTGCCAGCAGTTCAACGAACACTGAAGCTTTCTTT
>.|.|TRBJ1-2|TRBV18
CASSPTRWKGGYTF
TGTGCCAGCTCACCGACGAGGTGGAAAGGGGGCTACACCTTC
>TRBD2|.|TRBJ2-4|TRBV7-2
CASSSGTTKNIQYF
TGTGCCAGCAGCTCCGGGACTACCAAAAACATTCAGTACTTC
>.|.|TRBJ1-3|TRBV6-5
CASSSTSGNTIYF
TGTGCCAGCAGTTCGACAAGTGGAAACACCATATATTTT
>.|.|TRBJ2-5|TRBV29-1
CSVGDRVGETQYF
TGCAGCGTGGGGGACCGGGTGGGAGAGACCCAGTACTTC
>TRBD1|.|TRBJ1-4|TRBV2
CASRETGSSEKLFF
TGTGCCAGCAGAGAGACAGGGTCGAGTGAAAAACTGTTTTTT
>TRBD2|.|TRBJ2-7|TRBV7-2
CASSFSGGSYEQYF
TGTGCCAGCAGCTTCAGCGGGGGGTCCTACGAGCAGTACTTC
>.|.|TRBJ2-7|TRBV7-2
CASSFGGWAEQYF
TGTGCCAGCAGCTTCGGCGGGTGGGCGGAGCAGTACTTC
>TRBD1|.|TRBJ2-7|TRBV5-1
CASSPGQGFYEQYF
TGCGCCAGCAGCCCGGGACAGGGGTTTTACGAGCAGTACTTC
>.|.|TRBJ1-2|TRBV6-5
CASSRGAGINYGYTF
TGTGCCAGCAGTCGCGGGGCAGGGATTAACTATGGCTACACCTTC
>TRBD2|.|TRBJ2-3|TRBV4-3
CASSLGTSGSQDTQYF
TGCGCCAGCAGCCTCGGGACTAGCGGGAGTCAGGATACGCAGTATTTT
>TRBD1|.|TRBJ2-3|TRBV5-5
CASSPGTGNIPDTQYF
TGTGCCAGCAGCCCCGGGACAGGGAATATTCCAGATACGCAGTATTTT
>.|once|TRBJ1-2|TRBV7-2
CASSLNGYGYTF
TGTGCCAGCAGCTTAAACGGATATGGCTACACCTTC
>TRBD1|.|TRBJ2-5|TRBV27
CASSHYTGVGPETQYF
TGTGCCAGCAGTCACTACACAGGGGTTGGTCCAGAGACCCAGTACTTC
>.|.|TRBJ2-2|TRBV5-1
CASSLVAGTNTGELFF
TGCGCCAGCAGCTTGGTTGCAGGGACGAACACCGGGGAGCTGTTTTTT
>.|.|TRBJ2-7|TRBV11-2
CASSLPRDTTYEQYF
TGTGCCAGCAGCTTACCCCGGGACACTACCTACGAGCAGTACTTC
>.|.|TRBJ2-7|TRBV19
CASSIKMGRQYF
TGTGCCAGTAGTATTAAGATGGGTCGGCAGTACTTC
>.|.|TRBJ1-1|TRBV7-8
CASSWALGLNTEAFF
TGTGCCAGCAGTTGGGCCCTTGGTTTGAACACTGAAGCTTTCTTT
>.|.|TRBJ2-1|TRBV11-3
CASSRISGNEQFF
TGTGCCAGCAGCCGAATTTCGGGGAATGAGCAGTTCTTC
>TRBD1|.|TRBJ2-3|TRBV5-1
CASSPRQGNSDTQYF
TGCGCCAGCAGCCCGAGACAGGGTAACTCAGATACGCAGTATTTT
>TRBD1|.|TRBJ1-5|TRBV28
CASRDREYNQPQHF
TGTGCCAGCAGGGACAGGGAATACAATCAGCCCCAGCATTTT
>.|.|TRBJ1-6|TRBV28
CASSLWTGSSYNSPLHF
TGTGCCAGCAGTTTATGGACAGGTAGCTCCTATAATTCACCCCTCCACTTT
>.|.|TRBJ1-2|TRBV2
CASSILSLGGSNYGYTF
TGTGCCAGCAGTATCTTATCTTTAGGGGGATCCAACTATGGCTACACCTTC
>.|.|TRBJ1-2|TRBV7-2
CASSLEGGHYGYTF
TGTGCCAGCAGCTTAGAGGGGGGGCACTATGGCTACACCTTC
>.|.|TRBJ1-1|TRBV6-6
CASSYSLGSEAFF
TGTGCCAGCAGTTACTCGCTGGGGAGTGAAGCTTTCTTT
>TRBD1|.|TRBJ1-4|TRBV2
CASSGGTGFPNEKLFF
TGTGCCAGCAGTGGTGGGACAGGGTTTCCTAATGAAAAACTGTTTTTT
>TRBD1|.|TRBJ2-7|TRBV19
CASSPDRGRKEQYF
TGTGCCAGTAGTCCGGACAGGGGGCGTAAGGAGCAGTACTTC
>.|.|TRBJ1-6|TRBV28
CASSFNGSPLHF
TGTGCCAGCAGTTTTAATGGTTCACCCCTCCACTTT